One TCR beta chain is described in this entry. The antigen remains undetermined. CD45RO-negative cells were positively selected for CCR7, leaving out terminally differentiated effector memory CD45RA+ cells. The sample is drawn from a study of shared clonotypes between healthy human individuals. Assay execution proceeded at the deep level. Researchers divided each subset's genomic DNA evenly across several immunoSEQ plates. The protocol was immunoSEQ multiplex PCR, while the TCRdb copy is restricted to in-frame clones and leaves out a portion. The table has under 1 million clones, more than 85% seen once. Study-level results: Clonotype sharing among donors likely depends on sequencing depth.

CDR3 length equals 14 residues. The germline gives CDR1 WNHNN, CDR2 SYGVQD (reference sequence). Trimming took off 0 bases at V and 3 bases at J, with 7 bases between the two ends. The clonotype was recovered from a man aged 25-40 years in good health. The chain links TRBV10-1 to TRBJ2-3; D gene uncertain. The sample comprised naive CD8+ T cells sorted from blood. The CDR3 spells CASSESLGTDTQYF. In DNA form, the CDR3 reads TGCGCCAGCAGTGAGTCGTTGGGAACAGATACGCAGTATTTT.